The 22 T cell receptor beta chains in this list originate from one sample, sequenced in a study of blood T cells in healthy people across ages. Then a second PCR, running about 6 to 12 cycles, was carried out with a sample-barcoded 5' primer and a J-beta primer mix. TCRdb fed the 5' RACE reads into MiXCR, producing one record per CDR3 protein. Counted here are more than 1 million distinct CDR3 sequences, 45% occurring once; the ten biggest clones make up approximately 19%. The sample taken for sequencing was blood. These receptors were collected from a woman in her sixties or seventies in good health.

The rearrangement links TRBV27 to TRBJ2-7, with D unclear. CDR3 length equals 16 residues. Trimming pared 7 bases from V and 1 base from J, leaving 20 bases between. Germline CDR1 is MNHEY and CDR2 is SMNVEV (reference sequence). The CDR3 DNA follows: TGTGCCAGCATGGCCAGCTTTTCAATACTTTCCTACGAGCAGTACTTC. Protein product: CASMASFSILSYEQYF.

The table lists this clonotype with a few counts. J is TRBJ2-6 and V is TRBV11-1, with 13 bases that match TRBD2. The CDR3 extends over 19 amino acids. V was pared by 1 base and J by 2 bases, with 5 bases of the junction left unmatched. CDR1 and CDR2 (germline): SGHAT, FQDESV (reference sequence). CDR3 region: CASSLGGTSGITGANVLTF. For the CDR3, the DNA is TGTGCCAGCAGCTTAGGTGGGACTAGCGGGATTACTGGGGCCAACGTCCTGACTTTC.

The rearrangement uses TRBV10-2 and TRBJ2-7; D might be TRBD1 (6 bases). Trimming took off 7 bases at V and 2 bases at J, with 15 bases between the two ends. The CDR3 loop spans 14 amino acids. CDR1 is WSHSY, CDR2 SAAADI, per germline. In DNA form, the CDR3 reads TGCGCCAGCACTGGGACATCCGGGCCCTACGAGCAGTACTTC. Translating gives CASTGTSGPYEQYF.

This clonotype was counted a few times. The chain's CDR3 is CASSQDVGGNGYTF. As DNA, the CDR3 is TGTGCCAGCAGCCAAGATGTGGGCGGGAATGGCTACACCTTC. The chain carries TRBV3-1 and TRBJ1-2; D is undetermined. V was clipped by 0 bases and J by 6 bases, with 11 bases between them. Germline lookup yields CDR1 LGHDT and CDR2 YNNKEL (reference sequence). CDR3 length: 14 amino acids.

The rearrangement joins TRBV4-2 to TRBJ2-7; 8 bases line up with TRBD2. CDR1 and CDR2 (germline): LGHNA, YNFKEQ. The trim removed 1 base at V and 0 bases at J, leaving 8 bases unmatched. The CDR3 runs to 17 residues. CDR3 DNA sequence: TGTGCCAGCAGCCAAGGTACTAGCGGTTTTAGCTCCTACGAGCAGTACTTC. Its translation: CASSQGTSGFSSYEQYF.

The CDR3 loop is CSASRRDLSYEQYF. The CDR3 DNA reads as TGCAGTGCTAGTAGGAGGGACCTCTCCTACGAGCAGTACTTC. This chain joins TRBV20-1 and TRBJ2-7, with D possibly being TRBD2 (6 bases). The V gene's germline CDR1 is DFQATT and CDR2 SNEGSKA (reference sequence). This CDR3 region has 14 residues. V was pared by 3 bases and J by 0 bases, with 12 bases between.

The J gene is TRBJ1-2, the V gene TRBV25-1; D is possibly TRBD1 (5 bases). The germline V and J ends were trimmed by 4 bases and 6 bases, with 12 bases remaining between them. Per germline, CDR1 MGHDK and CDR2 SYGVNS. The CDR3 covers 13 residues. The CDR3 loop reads CASSAVGGDGYTF. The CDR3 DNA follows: TGTGCCAGCAGTGCAGTTGGGGGGGATGGCTACACCTTC.

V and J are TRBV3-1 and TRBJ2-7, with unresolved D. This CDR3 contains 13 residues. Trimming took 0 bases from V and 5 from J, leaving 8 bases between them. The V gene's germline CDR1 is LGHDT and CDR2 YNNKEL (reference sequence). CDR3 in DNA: TGTGCCAGCAGCCAAGATAACCCGGACGAGCAGTACTTC. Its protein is CASSQDNPDEQYF.

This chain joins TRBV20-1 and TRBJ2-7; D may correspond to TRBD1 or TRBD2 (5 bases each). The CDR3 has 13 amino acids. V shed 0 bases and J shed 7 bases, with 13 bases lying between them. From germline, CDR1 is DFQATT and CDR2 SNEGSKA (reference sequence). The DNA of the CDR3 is TGCAGTGCTAGAGATCTTGGGGGAACAGAGCAGTACTTC. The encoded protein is CSARDLGGTEQYF.

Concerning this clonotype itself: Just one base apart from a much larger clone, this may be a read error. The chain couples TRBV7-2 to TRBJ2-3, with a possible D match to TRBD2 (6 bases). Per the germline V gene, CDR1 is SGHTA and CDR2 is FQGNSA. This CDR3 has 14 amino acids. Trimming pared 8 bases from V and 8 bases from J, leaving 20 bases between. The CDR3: CASGVPTREATQYF. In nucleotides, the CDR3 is TGTGCCAGCGGCGTCCCCACCAGGGAGGCTACGCAGTATTTT.

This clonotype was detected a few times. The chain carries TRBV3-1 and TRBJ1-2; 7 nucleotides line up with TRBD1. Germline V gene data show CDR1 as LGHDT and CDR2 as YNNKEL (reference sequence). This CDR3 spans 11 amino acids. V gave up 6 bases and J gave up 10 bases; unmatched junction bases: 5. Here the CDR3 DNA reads TGTGCCAGCAGTCTCGACAGGGCCTACACCTTC. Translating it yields CASSLDRAYTF.

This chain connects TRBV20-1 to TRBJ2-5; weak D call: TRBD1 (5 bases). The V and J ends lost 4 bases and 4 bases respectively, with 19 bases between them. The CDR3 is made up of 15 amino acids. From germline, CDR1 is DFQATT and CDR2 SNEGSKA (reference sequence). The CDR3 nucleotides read TGCAGTGCTATTCGCGCAGGGCGGTTACCAGAGACCCAGTACTTC. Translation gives CSAIRAGRLPETQYF.

The CDR3 here is CASSSQGQDSTYEQYF. Written as DNA, the CDR3 is TGTGCCAGCAGTTCCCAAGGACAGGATAGCACCTACGAGCAGTACTTC. This chain links TRBV27 with TRBJ2-7, with 7 bases identical to TRBD1. The trim removed 4 bases at V and 2 bases at J, leaving 11 bases unmatched. CDR1 and CDR2 from the germline V gene are MNHEY and SMNVEV (reference sequence). This CDR3 contains 16 residues.

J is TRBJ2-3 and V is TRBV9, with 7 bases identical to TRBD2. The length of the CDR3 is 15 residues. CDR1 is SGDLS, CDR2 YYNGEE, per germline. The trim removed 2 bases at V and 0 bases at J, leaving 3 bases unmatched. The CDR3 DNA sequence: TGTGCCAGCAGCGTCCTTAGCGGGAGCACAGATACGCAGTATTTT. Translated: CASSVLSGSTDTQYF.

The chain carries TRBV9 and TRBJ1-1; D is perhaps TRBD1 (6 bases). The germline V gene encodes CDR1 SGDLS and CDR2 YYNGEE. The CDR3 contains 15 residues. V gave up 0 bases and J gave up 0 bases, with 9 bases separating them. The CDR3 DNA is TGTGCCAGCAGCGTAGGAGGGGGTCTGAACACTGAAGCTTTCTTT. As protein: CASSVGGGLNTEAFF.

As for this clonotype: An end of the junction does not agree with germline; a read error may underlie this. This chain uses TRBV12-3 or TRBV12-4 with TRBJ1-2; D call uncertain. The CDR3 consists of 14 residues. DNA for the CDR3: TGTGCCAGCACCCCCACTCAAGCCGGCTATGGCTTCACCTTC. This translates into CASTPTQAGYGFTF.

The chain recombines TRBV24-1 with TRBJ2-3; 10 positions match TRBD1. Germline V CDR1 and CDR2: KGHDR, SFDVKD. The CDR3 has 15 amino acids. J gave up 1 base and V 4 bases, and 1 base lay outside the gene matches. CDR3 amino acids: CATSDGTGGTDTQYF. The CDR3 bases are TGTGCCACCAGTGACGGGACAGGGGGCACAGATACGCAGTATTTT.

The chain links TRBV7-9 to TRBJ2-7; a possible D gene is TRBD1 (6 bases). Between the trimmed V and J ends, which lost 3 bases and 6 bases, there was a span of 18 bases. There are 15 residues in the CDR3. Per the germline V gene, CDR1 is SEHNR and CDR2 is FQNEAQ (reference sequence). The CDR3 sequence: CASSFVTGGSGEQYF. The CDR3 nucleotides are TGTGCCAGCAGCTTTGTGACAGGAGGTTCAGGCGAGCAGTACTTC.

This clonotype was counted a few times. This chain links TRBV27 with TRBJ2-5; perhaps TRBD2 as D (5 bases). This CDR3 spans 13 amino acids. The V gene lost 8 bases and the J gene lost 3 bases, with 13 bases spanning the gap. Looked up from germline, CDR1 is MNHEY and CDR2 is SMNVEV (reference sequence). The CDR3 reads CASSMDLEETQYF. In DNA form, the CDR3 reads TGTGCCAGCTCTATGGACTTGGAAGAGACCCAGTACTTC.

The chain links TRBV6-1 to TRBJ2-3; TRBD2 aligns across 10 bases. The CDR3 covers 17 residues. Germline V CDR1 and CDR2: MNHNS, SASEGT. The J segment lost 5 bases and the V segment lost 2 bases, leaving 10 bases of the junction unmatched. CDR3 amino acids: CASSERASGSWVDTQYF. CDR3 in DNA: TGTGCCAGCAGTGAAAGGGCTAGCGGGAGTTGGGTAGATACGCAGTATTTT.

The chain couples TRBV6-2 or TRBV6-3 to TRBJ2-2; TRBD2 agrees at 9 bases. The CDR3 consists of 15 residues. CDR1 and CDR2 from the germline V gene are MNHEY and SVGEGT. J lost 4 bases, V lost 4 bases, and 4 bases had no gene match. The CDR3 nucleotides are TGTGCCAGCAGTTTTAGCGGGAGTAGCACCGGGGAGCTGTTTTTT. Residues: CASSFSGSSTGELFF.

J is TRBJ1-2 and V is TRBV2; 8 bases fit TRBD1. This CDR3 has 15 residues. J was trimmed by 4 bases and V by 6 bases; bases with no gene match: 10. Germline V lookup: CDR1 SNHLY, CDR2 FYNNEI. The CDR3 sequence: CASRFPGQASYGYTF. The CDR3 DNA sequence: TGTGCCAGCAGGTTTCCGGGACAGGCGAGCTATGGCTACACCTTC.